A single T cell receptor beta chain is shown here with its context. This clonotype appeared a few times. Its antigen is still unknown. No base quality values were provided; no much bigger clone lies one nucleotide off. The protocol used for the library was 5' RACE. Data came from an Illumina HiSeq 2500. A second PCR of roughly 7 to 11 cycles was performed with a sample-barcoded 5' primer and a J-beta primer mix. A unique molecular identifier was introduced onto each TCR beta cDNA molecule by a template-switch 5' adaptor carrying 12 random nucleotides. Each sample yielded at least 2.5 million CDR3-containing paired-end reads. First-strand cDNA was synthesized from all RNA with the Mint cDNA synthesis kit, primed by a TRBC-specific oligonucleotide. Following uracil-DNA glycosylase treatment, a first 18-cycle PCR with universal primers M1SS and BC2_uni_R was performed on all cDNA. The source study handled its data this way. Normalization of each sample was performed by random selection of 1 million high-quality reads, each carrying a distinct molecular identifier. Instead of being binned into consensus sequences, reads that shared molecular identifiers were thrown out. MiTCR, with a Q25 quality threshold and the strictest error-elimination algorithm, was used for CDR3 identification, clonotype clustering and error correction. A nonparametric unseen species model with Euler transformation was used to estimate lower-bound total TCR beta diversity. TCRdb's own reprocessing of the public reads used fastp at Q25 and MiXCR and kept productive beta chains. Every entry covers one CDR3 protein and lists the most common genes and DNA from its rows. The V and J calls reflect TCRdb's pipeline rather than the authors' work. The sample table contains about 800,000 distinct CDR3 sequences; only one count was recorded for about half of them. The top ten hold 15% to 20% of the sample.

This sample was taken from a study of blood T cells in healthy people across ages (dated by TCRdb to between 2015 and 2017). The study in broad terms: In model experiments, template switching captured roughly one uniquely barcoded TCR beta cDNA molecule for every two T cells. The study measured age-related changes in TCR beta repertoire diversity using deep sequencing normalized with unique cDNA molecular identifiers. Two additional independent replicas of 1 million unique cDNA reads from the same blood draw were analyzed for two donors (one aged 18 to 29 and one aged 80 or older). Donors were grouped into four age groups: young (average 16 years), middle-aged (less than 40), aged (around 62) and long-lived (about 89). To avoid experimental bias, donors of different ages were distributed randomly across sequencing lanes.

The research as a whole found: Compared with the aged group, more naive CD4+ T cells, fewer expanded clones and increased TCR diversity were shown by the long-lived group, suggesting age selection. Because profiling used bulk unsorted PBMCs, naive and antigen-experienced compartments could not be compared conclusively. Because donor CMV infection status was unknown, age-related changes in expanded clonotypes were potentially confounded. The percentage of naive T cells measured by flow cytometry correlated strongly with observed TCR beta diversity. As age increased, observed TCR beta diversity per million T cells dropped in a roughly linear way, and a significant reduction was already evident by age about 36. Total diversity estimates from one million sequenced T cells were considered lower bounds and underestimates.

Systemically healthy Caucasian individuals from Russia, 39 in total and aged roughly 6 to 100 years, were included as donors. Around 10 milliliters of peripheral blood were collected from each donor into EDTA-treated Vacutainer tubes. Ficoll-Paque density-gradient centrifugation was used to isolate PBMCs, with at least 7 million per sample. Total RNA, at least 5 micrograms per sample, was extracted from PBMCs with Trizol reagent. Naive CD45RAhigh/CD27high T cell percentages were measured by flow cytometry on a PBMC aliquot from every donor. The sequencing input was blood. This clonotype originated in a man at least 80 years old in good health.

The CDR3 protein sequence reads: CASSFDNEQYF. The sequenced DNA is TGTGCCAGCAGTTTTGACAACGAGCAGTACTTC. The sequence is built from TRBV12-3 or TRBV12-4 and TRBJ2-7, with no reliable assignment of the D segment. The CDR3 holds 11 amino acids from the cysteine to the phenylalanine. CDR3 DNA is the only sequence kept; it has 33 bases, read in frame from the first base. Cut back by 3 bases and 5 bases, the V and J ends lie 5 bases apart.